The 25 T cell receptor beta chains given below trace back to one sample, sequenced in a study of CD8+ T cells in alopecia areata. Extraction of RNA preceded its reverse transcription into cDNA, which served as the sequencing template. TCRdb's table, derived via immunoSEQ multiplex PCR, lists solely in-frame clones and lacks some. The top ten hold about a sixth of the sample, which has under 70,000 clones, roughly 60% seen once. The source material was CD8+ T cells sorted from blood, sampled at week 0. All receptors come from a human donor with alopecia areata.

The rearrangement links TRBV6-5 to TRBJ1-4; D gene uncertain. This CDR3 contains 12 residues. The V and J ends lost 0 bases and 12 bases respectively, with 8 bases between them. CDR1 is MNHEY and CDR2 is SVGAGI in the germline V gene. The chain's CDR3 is CASSYSRTELFF. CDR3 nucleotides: TGTGCCAGCAGTTACTCTCGGACGGAACTGTTTTTT.

This CDR3 is CASSLITGLAAYEQYF. CDR3 nucleotides: TGTGCCAGCAGCTTAATAACGGGACTAGCTGCCTACGAGCAGTACTTC. This chain uses TRBV5-6 with TRBJ2-7; 9 bases line up with TRBD2. The germline V gene has CDR1 SGHDT and CDR2 YYEEEE. Trimming cost V 2 bases and J 2 bases; bases outside gene matches: 8. This CDR3 has 16 amino acids.

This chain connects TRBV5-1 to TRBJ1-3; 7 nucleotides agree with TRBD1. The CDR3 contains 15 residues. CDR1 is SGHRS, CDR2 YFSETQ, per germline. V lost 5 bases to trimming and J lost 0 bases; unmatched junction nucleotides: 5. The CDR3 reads CASRGTANSGNTIYF. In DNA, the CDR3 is TGCGCCAGCAGAGGGACAGCAAACTCTGGAAACACCATATATTTT. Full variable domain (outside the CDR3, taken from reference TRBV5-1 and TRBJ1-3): KAGVTQTPRYLIKTRGQQVTLSCSPISGHRSVSWYQQTPGQGLQFLFEYFSETQRNKGNFPGRFSGRQFSNSRSEMNVSTLELGDSALYLCASRGTANSGNTIYFGEGSWLTVV.

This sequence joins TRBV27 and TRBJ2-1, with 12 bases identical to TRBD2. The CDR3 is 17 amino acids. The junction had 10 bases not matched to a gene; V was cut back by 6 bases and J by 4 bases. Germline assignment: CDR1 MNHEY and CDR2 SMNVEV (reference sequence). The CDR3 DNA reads TGTGCCAGCAGCTGGGGGGGAGGACTAGCGGGATACAATGAGCAGTTCTTC. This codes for CASSWGGGLAGYNEQFF.

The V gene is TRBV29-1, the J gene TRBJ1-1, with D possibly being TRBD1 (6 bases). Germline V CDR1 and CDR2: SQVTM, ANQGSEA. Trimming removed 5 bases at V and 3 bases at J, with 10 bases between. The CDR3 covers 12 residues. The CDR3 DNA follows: TGCAGCGTTCAGGCAGGGGACACTGAAGCTTTCTTT. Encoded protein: CSVQAGDTEAFF.

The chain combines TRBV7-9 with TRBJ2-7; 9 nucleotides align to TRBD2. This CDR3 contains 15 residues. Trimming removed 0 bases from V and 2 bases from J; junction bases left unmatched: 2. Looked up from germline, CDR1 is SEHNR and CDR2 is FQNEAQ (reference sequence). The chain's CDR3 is CASSLATSGTYEQYF. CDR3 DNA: TGTGCCAGCAGCTTAGCGACTAGCGGAACCTACGAGCAGTACTTC.

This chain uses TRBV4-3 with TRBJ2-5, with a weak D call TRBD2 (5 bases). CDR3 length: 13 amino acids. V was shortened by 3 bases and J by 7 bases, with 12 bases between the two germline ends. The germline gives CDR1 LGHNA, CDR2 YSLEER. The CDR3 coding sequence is TGCGCCAGCAGCCAGCCGGGGTCGGGGACCCAGTACTTC. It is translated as CASSQPGSGTQYF.

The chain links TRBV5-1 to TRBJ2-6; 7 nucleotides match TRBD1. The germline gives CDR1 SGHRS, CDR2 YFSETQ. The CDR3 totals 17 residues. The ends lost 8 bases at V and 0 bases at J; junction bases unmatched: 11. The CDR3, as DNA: TGCGCCAGGAACCAGACAGGGCCCCTCTCTGGGGCCAACGTCCTGACTTTC. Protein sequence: CARNQTGPLSGANVLTF. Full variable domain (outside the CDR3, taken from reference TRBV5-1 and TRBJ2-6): KAGVTQTPRYLIKTRGQQVTLSCSPISGHRSVSWYQQTPGQGLQFLFEYFSETQRNKGNFPGRFSGRQFSNSRSEMNVSTLELGDSALYLCARNQTGPLSGANVLTFGAGSRLTVL.

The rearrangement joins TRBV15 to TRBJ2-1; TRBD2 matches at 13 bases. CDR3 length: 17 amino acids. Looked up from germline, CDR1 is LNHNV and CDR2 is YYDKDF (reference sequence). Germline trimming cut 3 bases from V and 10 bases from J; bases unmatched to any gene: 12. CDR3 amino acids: CATSRKPGLAGPPEQFF. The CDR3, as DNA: TGTGCCACCAGCAGGAAACCGGGACTAGCGGGACCCCCCGAGCAGTTCTTC. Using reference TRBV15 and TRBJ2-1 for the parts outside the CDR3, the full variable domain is DAMVIQNPRYQVTQFGKPVTLSCSQTLNHNVMYWYQQKSSQAPKLLFHYYDKDFNNEADTPDNFQSRRPNTSFCFLDIRSPGLGDTAMYLCATSRKPGLAGPPEQFFGPGTRLTVL.

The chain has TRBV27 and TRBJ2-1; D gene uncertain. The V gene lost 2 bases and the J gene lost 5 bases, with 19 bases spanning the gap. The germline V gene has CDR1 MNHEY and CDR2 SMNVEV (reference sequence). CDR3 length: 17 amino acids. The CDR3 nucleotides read TGTGCCAGCAGTTTAATAACCGCTAGAAGGTGGGACAATGAGCAGTTCTTC. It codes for CASSLITARRWDNEQFF.

The CDR3 protein is CASSLETGSDIQYF. In DNA form, the CDR3 reads TGCGCCAGCAGCCTAGAAACAGGGAGTGACATTCAGTACTTC. The chain recombines TRBV5-1 with TRBJ2-4; possible D gene TRBD1, 6 bases. The CDR3 spans 14 residues. V gave up 4 bases and J gave up 8 bases, with 16 bases separating them. In germline, CDR1 is SGHRS, CDR2 YFSETQ.

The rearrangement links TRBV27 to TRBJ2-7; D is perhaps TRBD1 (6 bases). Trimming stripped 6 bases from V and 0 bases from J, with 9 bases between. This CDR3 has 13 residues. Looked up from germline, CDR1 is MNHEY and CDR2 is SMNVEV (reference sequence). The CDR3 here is CASSPGHSYEQYF. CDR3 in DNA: TGTGCCAGCAGCCCGGGACACTCCTACGAGCAGTACTTC.

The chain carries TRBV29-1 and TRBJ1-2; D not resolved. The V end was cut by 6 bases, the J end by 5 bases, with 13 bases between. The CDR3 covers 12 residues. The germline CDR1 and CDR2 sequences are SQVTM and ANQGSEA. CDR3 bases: TGCAGCGTCGATGACCTGGGGTATGGCTACACCTTC. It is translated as CSVDDLGYGYTF.

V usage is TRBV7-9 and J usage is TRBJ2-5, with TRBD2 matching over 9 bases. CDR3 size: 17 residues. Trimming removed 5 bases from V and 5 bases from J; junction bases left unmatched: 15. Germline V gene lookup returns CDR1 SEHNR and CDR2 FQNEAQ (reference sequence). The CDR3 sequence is CASSPRPGREGRETQYF. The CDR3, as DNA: TGTGCCAGCAGCCCACGTCCGGGGCGGGAGGGCCGCGAGACCCAGTACTTC.

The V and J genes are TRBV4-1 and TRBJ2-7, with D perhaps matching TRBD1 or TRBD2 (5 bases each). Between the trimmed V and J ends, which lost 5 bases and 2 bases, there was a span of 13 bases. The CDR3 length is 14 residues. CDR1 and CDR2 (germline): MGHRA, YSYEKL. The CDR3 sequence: CASSKGTGTYEQYF. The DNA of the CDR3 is TGCGCCAGCAGCAAGGGGACGGGAACCTACGAGCAGTACTTC.

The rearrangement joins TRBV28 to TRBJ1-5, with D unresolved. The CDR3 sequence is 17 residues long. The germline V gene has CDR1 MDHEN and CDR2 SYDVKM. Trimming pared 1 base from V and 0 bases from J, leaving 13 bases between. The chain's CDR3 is CASSLFWWQNSNQPQHF. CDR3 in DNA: TGTGCCAGCAGTTTATTTTGGTGGCAAAATAGCAATCAGCCCCAGCATTTT.

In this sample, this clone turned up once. The CDR3 DNA follows: TGCGCCAGCAGCCAAGATACACCGAGCCGGAGGGATACGCAGTATTTT. Amino acids: CASSQDTPSRRDTQYF. The rearrangement joins TRBV4-3 to TRBJ2-3, with D possibly matching TRBD2 (5 bases). The ends were cut back, 0 bases at V and 6 bases at J, with 16 bases in the middle. The CDR3 has 16 residues. The germline CDR1 and CDR2 sequences are LGHNA and YSLEER.

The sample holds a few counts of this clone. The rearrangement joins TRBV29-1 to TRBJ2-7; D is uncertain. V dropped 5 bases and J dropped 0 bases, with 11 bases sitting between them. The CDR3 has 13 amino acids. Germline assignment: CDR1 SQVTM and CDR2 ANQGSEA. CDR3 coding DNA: TGCAGCGTTATTCCGACAAACTCCTACGAGCAGTACTTC. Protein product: CSVIPTNSYEQYF.

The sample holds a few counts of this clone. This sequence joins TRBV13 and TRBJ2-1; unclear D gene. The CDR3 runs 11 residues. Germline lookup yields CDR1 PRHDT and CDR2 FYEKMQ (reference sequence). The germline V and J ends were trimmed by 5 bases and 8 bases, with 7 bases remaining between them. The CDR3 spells CASSEGHEQFF. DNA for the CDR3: TGTGCCAGCAGCGAAGGGCATGAGCAGTTCTTC.

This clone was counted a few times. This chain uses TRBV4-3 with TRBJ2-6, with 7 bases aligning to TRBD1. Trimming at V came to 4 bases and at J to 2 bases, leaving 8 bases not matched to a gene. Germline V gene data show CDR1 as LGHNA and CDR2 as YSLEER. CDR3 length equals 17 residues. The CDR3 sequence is CASSLEITGAGANVLTF. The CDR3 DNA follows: TGCGCCAGCAGCCTAGAGATAACAGGGGCTGGGGCCAACGTCCTGACTTTC.

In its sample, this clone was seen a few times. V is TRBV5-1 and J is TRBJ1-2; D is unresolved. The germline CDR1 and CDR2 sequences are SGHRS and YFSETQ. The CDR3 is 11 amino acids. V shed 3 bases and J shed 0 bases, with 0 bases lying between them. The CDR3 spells CASSSNYGYTF. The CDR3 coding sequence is TGCGCCAGCAGCTCTAACTATGGCTACACCTTC.

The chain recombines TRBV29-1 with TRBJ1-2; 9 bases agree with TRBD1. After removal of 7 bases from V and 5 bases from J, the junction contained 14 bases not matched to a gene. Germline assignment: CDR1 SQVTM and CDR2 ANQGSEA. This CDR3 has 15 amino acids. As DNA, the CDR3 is TGCAGCGCCTCAGGTCGGACAGGGGCCTCATATGGCTACACCTTC. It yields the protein CSASGRTGASYGYTF.

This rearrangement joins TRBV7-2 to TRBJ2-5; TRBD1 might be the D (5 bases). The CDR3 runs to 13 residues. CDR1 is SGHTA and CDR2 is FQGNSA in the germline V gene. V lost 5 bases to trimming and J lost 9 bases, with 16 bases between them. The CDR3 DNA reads TGTGCCAGCAGCCCAGGGCCACGCGAGGCCCAGTACTTC. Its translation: CASSPGPREAQYF. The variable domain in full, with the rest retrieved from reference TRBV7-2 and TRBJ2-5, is GAGVSQSPSNKVTEKGKDVELRCDPISGHTALYWYRQSLGQGLEFLIYFQGNSAPDKSGLPSDRFSAERTGGSVSTLTIQRTQQEDSAVYLCASSPGPREAQYFGPGTRLLVL.

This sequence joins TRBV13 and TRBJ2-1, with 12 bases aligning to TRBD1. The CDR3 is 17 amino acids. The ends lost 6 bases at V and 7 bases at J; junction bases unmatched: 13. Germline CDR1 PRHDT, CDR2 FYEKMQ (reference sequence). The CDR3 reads CASSEEGTGGAENEQFF. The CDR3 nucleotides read TGTGCCAGCAGTGAAGAAGGGACAGGGGGCGCGGAGAATGAGCAGTTCTTC.

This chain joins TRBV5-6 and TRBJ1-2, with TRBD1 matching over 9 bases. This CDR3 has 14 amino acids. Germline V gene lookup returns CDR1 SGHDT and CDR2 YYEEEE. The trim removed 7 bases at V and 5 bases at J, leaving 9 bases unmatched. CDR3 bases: TGTGCCAGCGGAGACGACAGGGGGAATTATGGCTACACCTTC. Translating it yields CASGDDRGNYGYTF.